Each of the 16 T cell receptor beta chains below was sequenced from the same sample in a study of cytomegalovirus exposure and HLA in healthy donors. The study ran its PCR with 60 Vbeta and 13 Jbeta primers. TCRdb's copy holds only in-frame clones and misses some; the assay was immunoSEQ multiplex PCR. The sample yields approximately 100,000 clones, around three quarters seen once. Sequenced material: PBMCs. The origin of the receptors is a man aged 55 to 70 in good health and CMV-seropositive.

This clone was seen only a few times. The CDR3 is CASRSIFYAEAFF. CDR3 DNA sequence: TGTGCCAGCAGATCGATATTCTACGCTGAAGCTTTCTTT. This rearrangement joins TRBV6-5 to TRBJ1-1; D remains ambiguous. V dropped 6 bases and J dropped 6 bases, with 14 bases sitting between them. Germline V lookup: CDR1 MNHEY, CDR2 SVGAGI. There are 13 residues in the CDR3.

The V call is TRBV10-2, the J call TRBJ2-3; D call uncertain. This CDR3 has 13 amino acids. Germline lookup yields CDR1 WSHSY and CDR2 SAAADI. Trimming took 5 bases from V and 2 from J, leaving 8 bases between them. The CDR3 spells CASSTDTTDTQYF. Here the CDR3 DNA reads TGCGCCAGCAGTACCGACACCACAGATACGCAGTATTTT.

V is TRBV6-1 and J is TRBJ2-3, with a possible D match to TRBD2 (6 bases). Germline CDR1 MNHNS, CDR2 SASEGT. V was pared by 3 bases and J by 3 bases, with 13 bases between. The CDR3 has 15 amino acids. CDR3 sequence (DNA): TGTGCCAGCAGTGAGATGGGAGGTTGGACAGATACGCAGTATTTT. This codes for CASSEMGGWTDTQYF.

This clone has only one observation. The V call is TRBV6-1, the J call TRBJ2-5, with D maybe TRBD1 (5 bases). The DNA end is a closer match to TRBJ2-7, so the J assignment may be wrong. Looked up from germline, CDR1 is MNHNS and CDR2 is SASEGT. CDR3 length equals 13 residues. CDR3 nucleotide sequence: TGTGCCAGCACAGTCCAGGGCGGCTACGAGCAGTACTTC. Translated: CASTVQGGYEQYF.

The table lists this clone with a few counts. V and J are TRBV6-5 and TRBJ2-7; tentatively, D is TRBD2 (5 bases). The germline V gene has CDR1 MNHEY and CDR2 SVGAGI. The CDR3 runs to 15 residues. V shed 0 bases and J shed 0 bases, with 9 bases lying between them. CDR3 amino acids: CASSYSSRDSYEQYF. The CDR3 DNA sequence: TGTGCCAGCAGTTACTCGAGTCGGGACTCCTACGAGCAGTACTTC.

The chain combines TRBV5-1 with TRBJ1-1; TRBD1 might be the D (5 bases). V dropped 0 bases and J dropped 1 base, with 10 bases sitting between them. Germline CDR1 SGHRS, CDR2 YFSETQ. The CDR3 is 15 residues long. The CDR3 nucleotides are TGCGCCAGCAGCTTGGGAGGACATACGAACACTGAAGCTTTCTTT. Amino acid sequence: CASSLGGHTNTEAFF. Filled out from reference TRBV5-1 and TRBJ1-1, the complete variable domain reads KAGVTQTPRYLIKTRGQQVTLSCSPISGHRSVSWYQQTPGQGLQFLFEYFSETQRNKGNFPGRFSGRQFSNSRSEMNVSTLELGDSALYLCASSLGGHTNTEAFFGQGTRLTVV.

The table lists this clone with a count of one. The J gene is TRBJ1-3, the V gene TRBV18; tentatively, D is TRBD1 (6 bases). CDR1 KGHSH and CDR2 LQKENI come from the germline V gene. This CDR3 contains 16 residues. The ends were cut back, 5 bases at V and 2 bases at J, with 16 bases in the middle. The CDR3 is CASSSSTGQTGNTIYF. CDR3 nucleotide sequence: TGTGCCAGCTCATCCTCGACAGGCCAGACTGGAAACACCATATATTTT.

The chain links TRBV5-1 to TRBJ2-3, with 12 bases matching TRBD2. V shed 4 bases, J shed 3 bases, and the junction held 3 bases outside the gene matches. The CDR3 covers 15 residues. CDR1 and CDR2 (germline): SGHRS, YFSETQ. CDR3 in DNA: TGCGCCAGCAGCCCCGGGACTAGCGGGACAGATACGCAGTATTTT. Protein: CASSPGTSGTDTQYF.

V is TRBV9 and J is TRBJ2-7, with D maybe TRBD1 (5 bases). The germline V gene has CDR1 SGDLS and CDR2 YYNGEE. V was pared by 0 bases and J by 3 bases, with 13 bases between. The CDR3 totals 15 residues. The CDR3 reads CASSVGAGKYYEQYF. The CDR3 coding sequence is TGTGCCAGCAGCGTAGGGGCAGGGAAATACTACGAGCAGTACTTC.

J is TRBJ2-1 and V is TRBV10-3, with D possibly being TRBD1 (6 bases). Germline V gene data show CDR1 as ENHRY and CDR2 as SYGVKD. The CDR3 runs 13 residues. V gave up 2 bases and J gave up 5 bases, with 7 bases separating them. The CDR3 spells CAISETGNNEQFF. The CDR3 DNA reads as TGTGCCATCAGTGAGACAGGGAACAATGAGCAGTTCTTC.

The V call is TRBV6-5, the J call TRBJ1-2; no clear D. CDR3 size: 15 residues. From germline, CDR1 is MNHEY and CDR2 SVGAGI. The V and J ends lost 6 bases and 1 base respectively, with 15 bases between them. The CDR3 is CASSRRSTVNYGYTF. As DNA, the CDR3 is TGTGCCAGCAGCCGCCGCTCTACAGTTAACTATGGCTACACCTTC.

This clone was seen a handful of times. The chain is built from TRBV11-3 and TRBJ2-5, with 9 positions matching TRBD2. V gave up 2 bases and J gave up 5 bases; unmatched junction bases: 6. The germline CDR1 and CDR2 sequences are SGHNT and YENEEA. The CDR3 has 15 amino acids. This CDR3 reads CASSLKAGGVETQYF. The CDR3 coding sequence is TGTGCCAGCAGCTTAAAAGCGGGGGGAGTCGAGACCCAGTACTTC.

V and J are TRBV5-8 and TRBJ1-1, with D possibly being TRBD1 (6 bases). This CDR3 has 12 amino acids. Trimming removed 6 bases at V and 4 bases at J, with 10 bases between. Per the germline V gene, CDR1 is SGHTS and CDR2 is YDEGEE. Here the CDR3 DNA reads TGTGCCAGCATGGGGGCGGTCACTGAAGCTTTCTTT. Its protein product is CASMGAVTEAFF. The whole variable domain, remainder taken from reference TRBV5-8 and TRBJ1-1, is EAGVTQSPTHLIKTRGQQATLRCSPISGHTSVYWYQQALGLGLQFLLWYDEGEERNRGNFPPRFSGRQFPNYSSELNVNALELEDSALYLCASMGAVTEAFFGQGTRLTVV.

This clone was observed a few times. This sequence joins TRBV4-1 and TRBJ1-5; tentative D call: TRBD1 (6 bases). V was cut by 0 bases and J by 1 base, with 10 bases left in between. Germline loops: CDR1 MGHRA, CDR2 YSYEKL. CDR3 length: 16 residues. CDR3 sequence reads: CASSQDLDRSNQPQHF. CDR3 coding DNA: TGCGCCAGCAGCCAAGATTTAGACAGGAGCAATCAGCCCCAGCATTTT.

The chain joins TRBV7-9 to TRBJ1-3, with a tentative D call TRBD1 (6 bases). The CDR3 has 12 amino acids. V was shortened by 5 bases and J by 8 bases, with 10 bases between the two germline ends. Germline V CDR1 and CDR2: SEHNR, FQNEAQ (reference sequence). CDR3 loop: CASSQQGYTIYF. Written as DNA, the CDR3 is TGTGCCAGCAGCCAACAGGGTTACACCATATATTTT.

CDR3 region: CASSVTGTDTQYF. Written as DNA, the CDR3 is TGCGCCAGCAGCGTTACAGGGACAGATACGCAGTATTTT. V is TRBV5-1 and J is TRBJ2-3, with a weak D call TRBD1 (6 bases). Trimming pared 4 bases from V and 3 bases from J, leaving 9 bases between. The CDR3 has 13 amino acids. Germline V gene sequence: CDR1 SGHRS, CDR2 YFSETQ. The complete variable domain, with remaining parts taken from reference TRBV5-1 and TRBJ2-3, reads KAGVTQTPRYLIKTRGQQVTLSCSPISGHRSVSWYQQTPGQGLQFLFEYFSETQRNKGNFPGRFSGRQFSNSRSEMNVSTLELGDSALYLCASSVTGTDTQYFGPGTRLTVL.